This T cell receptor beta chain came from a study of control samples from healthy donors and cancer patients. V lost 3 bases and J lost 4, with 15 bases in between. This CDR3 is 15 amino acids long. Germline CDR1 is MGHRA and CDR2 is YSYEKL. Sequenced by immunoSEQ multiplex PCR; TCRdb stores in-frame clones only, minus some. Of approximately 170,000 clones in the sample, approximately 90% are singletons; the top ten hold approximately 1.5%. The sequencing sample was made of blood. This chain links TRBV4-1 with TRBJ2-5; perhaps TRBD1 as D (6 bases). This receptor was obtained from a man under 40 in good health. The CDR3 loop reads CASSQYLRGGETQYF. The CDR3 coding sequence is TGCGCCAGCAGCCAGTACTTACGAGGGGGAGAGACCCAGTACTTC.